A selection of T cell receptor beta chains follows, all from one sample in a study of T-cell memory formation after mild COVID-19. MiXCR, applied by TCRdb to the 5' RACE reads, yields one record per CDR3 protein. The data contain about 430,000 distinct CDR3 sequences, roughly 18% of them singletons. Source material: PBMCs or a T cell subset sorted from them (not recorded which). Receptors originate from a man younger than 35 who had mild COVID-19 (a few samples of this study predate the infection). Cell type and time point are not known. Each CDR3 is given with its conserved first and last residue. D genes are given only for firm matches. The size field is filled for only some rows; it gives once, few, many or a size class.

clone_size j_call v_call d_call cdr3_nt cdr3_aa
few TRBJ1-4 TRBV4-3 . TGCGCCAGCAGCGATCGGGACACCGCAACTAATGAAAAACTGTTTTTT CASSDRDTATNEKLFF
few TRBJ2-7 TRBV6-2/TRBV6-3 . TGTGCCAGCAGTTACGGAGCCGGGGTCTGGGACGAGCAGTACTTC CASSYGAGVWDEQYF
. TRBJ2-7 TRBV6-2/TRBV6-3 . TGTGCCAGCAAGGAGGGGTACGAGCAGTACTTC CASKEGYEQYF
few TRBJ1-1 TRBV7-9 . TGTGCCAGCAGCACCCAGGGTGAAGCTTTCTTT CASSTQGEAFF
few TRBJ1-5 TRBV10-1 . TGCGCCAGCAGCCAGGGAAGCAATCAGCCCCAGCATTTT CASSQGSNQPQHF
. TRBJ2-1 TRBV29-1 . TGCAGCGTTGACGGCTCCAACTCCAATGAGCAGTTCTTC CSVDGSNSNEQFF
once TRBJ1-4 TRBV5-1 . TGCGCCAGCAGCTTGTGGGATGCAACTAATGAAAAACTGTTTTTT CASSLWDATNEKLFF
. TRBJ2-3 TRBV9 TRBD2 TGTGCCAGCAGCGTAGCTAGCGGGATAACAGATACGCAGTATTTT CASSVASGITDTQYF
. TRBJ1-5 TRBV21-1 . TGTGCCAGCAGCAGGCGACAGGTTTCTGGCAATCAGCCCCAGCATTTT CASSRRQVSGNQPQHF
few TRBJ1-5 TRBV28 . TGTGCCAGCAGTTTAGGGACCTGGGCCCAGCATTTT CASSLGTWAQHF
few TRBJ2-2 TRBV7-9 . TGTGCCAGCCTTTCCGGGGAGCTGTTTTTT CASLSGELFF
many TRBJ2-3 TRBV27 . TGTGCCAGCAGCATTGGGGGCGGCGCAGATACGCAGTATTTT CASSIGGGADTQYF
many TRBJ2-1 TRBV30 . TGTGCCTGGAGTCTTACCGCCGGGATTCCGGGCAATGAGCAGTTCTTC CAWSLTAGIPGNEQFF
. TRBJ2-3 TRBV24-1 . TGTGCCACCAGTGAAGGGGGAAGCACAGATACGCAGTATTTT CATSEGGSTDTQYF
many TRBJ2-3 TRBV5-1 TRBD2 TGCGCCAGCAGCTTGGCACTAGCGGGGGACACAGATACGCAGTATTTT CASSLALAGDTDTQYF
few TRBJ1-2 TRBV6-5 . TGTGCCAGCAGTTATCACGGGGCAGAAGATGGCTACACCTTC CASSYHGAEDGYTF
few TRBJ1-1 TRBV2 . TGTGCCAGCAGTGGTATGATAATGAACACTGAAGCTTTCTTT CASSGMIMNTEAFF
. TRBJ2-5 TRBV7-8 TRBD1 TGTGCCGGTCGGGACAGTGCGAAGGAGACCCAGTACTTC CAGRDSAKETQYF
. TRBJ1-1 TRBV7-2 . TGTGCCAGCAGCTTAGTGGGATCAGGGCCGGGAGCTTTCTTT CASSLVGSGPGAFF
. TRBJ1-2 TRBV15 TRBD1 TGTGCCACCAGCAGAGGGCTACAGGGGCGCCCCGGCTATGGCTACACCTTC CATSRGLQGRPGYGYTF
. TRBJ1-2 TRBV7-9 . TGTGCCAGCACCGAAGGGGCAATCTATGGCTACACCTTC CASTEGAIYGYTF
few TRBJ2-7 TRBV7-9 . TGTGCCAGCAGCCCGAGGGACGGTCACTACGAGCAGTACTTC CASSPRDGHYEQYF
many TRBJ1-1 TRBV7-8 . TGTGCCAGCAGTTACCGTGCGGGCAGCACTGAAGCTTTCTTT CASSYRAGSTEAFF
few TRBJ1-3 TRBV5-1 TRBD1 TGCGCCAGCAGCTTTTCAGGGGGCGAAAACACCATATATTTT CASSFSGGENTIYF
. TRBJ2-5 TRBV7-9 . TGTGCCAGCACCGGGACGGGGTTCGGTGAGACCCAGTACTTC CASTGTGFGETQYF
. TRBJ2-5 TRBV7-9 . TGTGCCAGCAGCTTAAGTCTTGTGGGAATAGAGACCCAGTACTTC CASSLSLVGIETQYF
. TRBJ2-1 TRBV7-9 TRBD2 TGTGCCAGCAGCTCCCCGACTAGCGGGGGGGCCGAGCAGTTCTTC CASSSPTSGGAEQFF
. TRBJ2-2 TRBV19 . TGTGCCAGTAGTATAAGAGGAGTCGCGAACACCGGGGAGCTGTTTTTT CASSIRGVANTGELFF
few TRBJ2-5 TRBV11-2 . TGTGCCAGCAGCTTAGAGTTGGCGACAAAGGGGAAAGAGACCCAGTACTTC CASSLELATKGKETQYF
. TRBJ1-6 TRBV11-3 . TGTGCCAGCAGCTTAAGGGACAATTCCCTCCACTTT CASSLRDNSLHF
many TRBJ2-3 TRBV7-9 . TGTGCCAGCAGCCCCCAGGGTCCAGATACGCAGTATTTT CASSPQGPDTQYF